The 5 T cell receptor beta chains given below trace back to one sample, sequenced in a study of blood T cells in healthy people across ages. Primed by a sample-barcoded 5' primer and a J-beta primer mix, a second PCR proceeded for 7 to 11 cycles. A single record per CDR3 protein comes from TCRdb applying MiXCR to the 5' RACE reads. The sample includes around 400,000 distinct CDR3 sequences, 50% to 60% of them seen just once. Sequencing input: blood. The source of these receptors is a man aged 55 to 70 in good health.

The count of this clonotype is one. The rearrangement links TRBV6-5 to TRBJ2-7; D may match TRBD1 or TRBD2 (5 bases each). Trimming took off 2 bases at V and 4 bases at J, with 21 bases between the two ends. The CDR3 consists of 17 residues. CDR1 and CDR2 from the germline V gene are MNHEY and SVGAGI. In DNA, the CDR3 is TGTGCCAGCAGTTACAGGGACCTCGACGGGCGGTATTACGAGCAGTACTTC. Amino acids: CASSYRDLDGRYYEQYF.

This clonotype was found a few times. The V and J genes are TRBV6-6 and TRBJ2-5; D is possibly TRBD1 or TRBD2 (7 bases each). Per the germline V gene, CDR1 is MNHNY and CDR2 is SVGAGI (reference sequence). V was shortened by 5 bases and J by 11 bases, with 21 bases between the two germline ends. CDR3 length equals 14 residues. The CDR3 here is CASSPGGQSNEQYF. The CDR3 DNA sequence: TGTGCCAGCAGTCCGGGGGGACAGTCCAATGAGCAGTACTTC.

J is TRBJ1-5 and V is TRBV10-3; unclear D gene. Trimming stripped 3 bases from V and 14 bases from J, with 14 bases between. The germline V gene encodes CDR1 ENHRY and CDR2 SYGVKD. This CDR3 has 12 amino acids. CDR3 residues: CAISEDTADEHF. In DNA form, the CDR3 reads TGTGCCATCAGTGAAGACACAGCCGACGAGCATTTT.

V and J are TRBV7-9 and TRBJ1-4; D is unclear. This CDR3 comprises 14 residues. V shed 6 bases and J shed 0 bases, with 8 bases lying between them. The germline V gene has CDR1 SEHNR and CDR2 FQNEAQ (reference sequence). The CDR3 here is CASSGSATNEKLFF. In nucleotides, the CDR3 is TGTGCCAGCAGTGGATCTGCAACTAATGAAAAACTGTTTTTT.

The J gene is TRBJ2-1, the V gene TRBV9, with TRBD2 identical over 16 bases. Trimming cost V 2 bases and J 0 bases; bases outside gene matches: 14. This CDR3 comprises 22 residues. CDR1 and CDR2 (germline): SGDLS, YYNGEE. CDR3 region: CASSVSPLGLAGGLSSYNEQFF. DNA for the CDR3: TGTGCCAGCAGCGTTTCTCCATTGGGACTAGCGGGGGGGCTAAGCTCCTACAATGAGCAGTTCTTC.